This T cell receptor beta chain derives from a study of control samples from healthy donors and cancer patients. Generated by immunoSEQ multiplex PCR, the TCRdb table keeps only in-frame clones and is missing some. The data contain some 150,000 clones, just over 95% of them singletons. The specimen sequenced was blood. This sequence originates from a woman in her twenties or thirties in good health.

The CDR3 DNA follows: TGCGCCAGCAGCCGGGGTGGGTACGATAGCAATCAGCCCCAGCATTTT. Translating gives CASSRGGYDSNQPQHF. The chain has TRBV4-1 and TRBJ1-5; D not certain. The CDR3 is 16 amino acids. CDR1 is MGHRA and CDR2 is YSYEKL in the germline V gene. The germline V and J ends were trimmed by 4 bases and 0 bases, with 13 bases remaining between them.